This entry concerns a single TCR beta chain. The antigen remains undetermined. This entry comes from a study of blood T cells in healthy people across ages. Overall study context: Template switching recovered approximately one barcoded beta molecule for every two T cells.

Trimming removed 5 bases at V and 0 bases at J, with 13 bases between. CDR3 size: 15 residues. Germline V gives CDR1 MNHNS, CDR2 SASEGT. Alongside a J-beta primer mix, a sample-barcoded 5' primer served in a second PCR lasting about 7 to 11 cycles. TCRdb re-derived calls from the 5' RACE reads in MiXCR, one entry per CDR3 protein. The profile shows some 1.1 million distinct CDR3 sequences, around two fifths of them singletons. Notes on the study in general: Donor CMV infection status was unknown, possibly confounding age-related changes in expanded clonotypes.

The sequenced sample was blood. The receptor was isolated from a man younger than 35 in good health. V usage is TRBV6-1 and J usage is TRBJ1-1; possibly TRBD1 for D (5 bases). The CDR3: CASSPDRGVNTEAFF. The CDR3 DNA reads TGTGCCAGCAGTCCTGACCGGGGGGTGAACACTGAAGCTTTCTTT.